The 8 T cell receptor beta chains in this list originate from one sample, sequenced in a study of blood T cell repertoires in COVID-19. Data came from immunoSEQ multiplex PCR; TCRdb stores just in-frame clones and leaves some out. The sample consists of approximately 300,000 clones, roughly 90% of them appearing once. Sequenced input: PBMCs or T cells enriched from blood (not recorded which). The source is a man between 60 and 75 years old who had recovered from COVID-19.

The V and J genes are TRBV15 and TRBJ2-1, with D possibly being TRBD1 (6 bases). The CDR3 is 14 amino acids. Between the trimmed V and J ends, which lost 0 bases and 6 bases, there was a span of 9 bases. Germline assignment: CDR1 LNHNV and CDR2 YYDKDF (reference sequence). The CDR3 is CATSRDRTANEQFF. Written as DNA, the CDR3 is TGTGCCACCAGCAGAGACCGGACAGCCAATGAGCAGTTCTTC.

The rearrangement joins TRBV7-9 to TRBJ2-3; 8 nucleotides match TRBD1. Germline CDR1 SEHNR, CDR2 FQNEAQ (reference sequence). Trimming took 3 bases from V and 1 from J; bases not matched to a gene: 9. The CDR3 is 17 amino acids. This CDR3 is CASSFGQGPYGTDTQYF. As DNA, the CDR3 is TGTGCCAGCAGCTTTGGACAGGGCCCTTACGGCACAGATACGCAGTATTTT.

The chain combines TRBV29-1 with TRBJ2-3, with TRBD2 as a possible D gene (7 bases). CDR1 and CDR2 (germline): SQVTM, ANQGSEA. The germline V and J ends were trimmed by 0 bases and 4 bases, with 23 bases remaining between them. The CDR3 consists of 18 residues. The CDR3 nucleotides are TGCAGCGTTGAAGATGGAATCCCCGGGGGGCTCTGGGCAGATACGCAGTATTTT. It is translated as CSVEDGIPGGLWADTQYF.

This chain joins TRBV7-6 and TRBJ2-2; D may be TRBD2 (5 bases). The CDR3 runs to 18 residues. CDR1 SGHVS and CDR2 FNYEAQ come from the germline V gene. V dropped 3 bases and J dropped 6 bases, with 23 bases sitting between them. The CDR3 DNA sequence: TGTGCCAGCAGCTTGGAGGCCCCTCCCCTCCCATATGCCGGGGAGCTGTTTTTT. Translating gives CASSLEAPPLPYAGELFF. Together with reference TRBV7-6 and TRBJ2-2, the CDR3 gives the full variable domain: GAGVSQSPRYKVTKRGQDVALRCDPISGHVSLYWYRQALGQGPEFLTYFNYEAQQDKSGLPNDRFSAERPEGSISTLTIQRTEQRDSAMYRCASSLEAPPLPYAGELFFGEGSRLTVL.

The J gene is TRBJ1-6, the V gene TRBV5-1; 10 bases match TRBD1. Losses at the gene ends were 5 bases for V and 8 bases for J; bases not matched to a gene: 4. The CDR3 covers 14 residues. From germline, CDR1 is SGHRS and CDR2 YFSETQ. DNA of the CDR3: TGCGCCAGCAGTGCCGACAGGGGGCATTCACCCCTCCACTTT. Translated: CASSADRGHSPLHF.

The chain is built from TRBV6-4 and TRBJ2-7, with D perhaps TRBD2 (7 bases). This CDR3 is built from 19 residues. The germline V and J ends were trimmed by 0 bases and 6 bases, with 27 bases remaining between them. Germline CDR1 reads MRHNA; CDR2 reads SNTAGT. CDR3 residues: CASSDSYWRTGRDFSEQYF. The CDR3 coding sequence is TGTGCCAGCAGTGACTCGTACTGGAGAACAGGGAGGGACTTTAGCGAGCAGTACTTC.

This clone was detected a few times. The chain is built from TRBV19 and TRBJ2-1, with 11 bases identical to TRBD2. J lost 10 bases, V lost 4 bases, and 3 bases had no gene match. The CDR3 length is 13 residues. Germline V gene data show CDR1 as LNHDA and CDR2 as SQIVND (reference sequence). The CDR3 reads CASSTLAGGEQFF. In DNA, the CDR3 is TGTGCCAGTAGTACCTTAGCGGGAGGGGAGCAGTTCTTC.

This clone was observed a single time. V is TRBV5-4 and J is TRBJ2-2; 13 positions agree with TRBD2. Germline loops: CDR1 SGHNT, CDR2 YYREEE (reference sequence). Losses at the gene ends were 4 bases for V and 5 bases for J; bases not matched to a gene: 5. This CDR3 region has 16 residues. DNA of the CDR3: TGTGCCAGCAGCCTGGGACTAGCGGGGCAGACCGGGGAGCTGTTTTTT. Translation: CASSLGLAGQTGELFF.